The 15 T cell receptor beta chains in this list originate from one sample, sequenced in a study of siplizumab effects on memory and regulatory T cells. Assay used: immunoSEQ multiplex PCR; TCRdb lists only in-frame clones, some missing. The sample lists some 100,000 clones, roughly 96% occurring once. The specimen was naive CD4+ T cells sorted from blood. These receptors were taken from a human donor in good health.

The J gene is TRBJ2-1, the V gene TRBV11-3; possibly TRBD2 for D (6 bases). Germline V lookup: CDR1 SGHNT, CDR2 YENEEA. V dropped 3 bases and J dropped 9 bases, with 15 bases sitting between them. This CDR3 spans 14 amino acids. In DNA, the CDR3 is TGTGCCAGCAGCTTCAGCGGAGGGGTGAGTGAGCAGTTCTTC. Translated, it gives CASSFSGGVSEQFF.

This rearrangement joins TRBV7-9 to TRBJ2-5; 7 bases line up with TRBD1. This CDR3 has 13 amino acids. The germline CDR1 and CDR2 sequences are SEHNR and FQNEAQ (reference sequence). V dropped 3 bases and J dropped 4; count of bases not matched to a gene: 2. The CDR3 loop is CASSFKGAETQYF. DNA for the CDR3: TGTGCCAGCAGCTTCAAGGGGGCAGAGACCCAGTACTTC.

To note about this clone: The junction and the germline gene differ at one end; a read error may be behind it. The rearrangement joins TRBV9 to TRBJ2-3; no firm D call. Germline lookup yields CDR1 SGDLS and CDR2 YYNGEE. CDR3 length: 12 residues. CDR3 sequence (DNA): TGTGCCAGCAGCCCCAGCACCGATACGCAGTATTTT. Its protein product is CASSPSTDTQYF.

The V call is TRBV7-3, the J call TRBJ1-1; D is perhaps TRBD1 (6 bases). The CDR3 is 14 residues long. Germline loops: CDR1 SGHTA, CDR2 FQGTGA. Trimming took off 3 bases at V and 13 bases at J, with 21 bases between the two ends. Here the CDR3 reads CASSLLSPGTSVFF. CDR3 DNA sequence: TGTGCCAGCAGCTTGCTTTCCCCGGGGACATCGGTTTTCTTT.

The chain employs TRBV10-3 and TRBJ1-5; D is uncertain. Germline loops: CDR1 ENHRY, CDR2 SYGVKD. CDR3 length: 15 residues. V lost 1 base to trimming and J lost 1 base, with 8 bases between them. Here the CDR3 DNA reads TGTGCCATCAGTGAGTTGGGCCTGAGCAATCAGCCCCAGCATTTT. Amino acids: CAISELGLSNQPQHF.

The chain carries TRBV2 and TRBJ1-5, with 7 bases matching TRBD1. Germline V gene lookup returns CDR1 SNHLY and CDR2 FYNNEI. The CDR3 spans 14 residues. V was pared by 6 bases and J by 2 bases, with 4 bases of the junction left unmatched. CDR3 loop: CASRPDRGNQPQHF. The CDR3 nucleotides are TGTGCCAGCAGACCCGACAGGGGCAATCAGCCCCAGCATTTT.

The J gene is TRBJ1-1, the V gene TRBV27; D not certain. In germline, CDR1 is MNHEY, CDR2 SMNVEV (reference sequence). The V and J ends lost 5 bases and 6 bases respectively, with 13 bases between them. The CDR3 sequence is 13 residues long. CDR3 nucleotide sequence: TGTGCCAGCAGTACTATCAACCAACCTGAAGCTTTCTTT. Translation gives CASSTINQPEAFF.

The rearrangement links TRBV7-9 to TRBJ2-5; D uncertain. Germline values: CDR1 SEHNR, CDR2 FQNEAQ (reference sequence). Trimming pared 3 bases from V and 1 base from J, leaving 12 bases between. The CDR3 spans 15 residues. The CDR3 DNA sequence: TGTGCCAGCAGCTTTTCAGCTCTCGCCCAAGAGACCCAGTACTTC. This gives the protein CASSFSALAQETQYF.

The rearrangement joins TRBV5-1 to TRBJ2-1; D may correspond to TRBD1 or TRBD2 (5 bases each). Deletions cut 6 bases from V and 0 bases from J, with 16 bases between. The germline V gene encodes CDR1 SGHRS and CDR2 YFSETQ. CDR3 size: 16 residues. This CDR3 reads CASNPGDPSSYNEQFF. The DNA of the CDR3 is TGCGCCAGCAACCCCGGGGACCCGAGCTCCTACAATGAGCAGTTCTTC.

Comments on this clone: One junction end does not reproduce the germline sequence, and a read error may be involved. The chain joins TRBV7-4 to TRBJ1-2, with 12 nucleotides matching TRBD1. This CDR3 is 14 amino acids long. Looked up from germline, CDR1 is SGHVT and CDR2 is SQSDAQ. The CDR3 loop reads CASSLRGQGARKAF. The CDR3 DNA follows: TGTGCCAGCAGCTTACGGGGACAGGGGGCGCGGAAGGCCTTC.

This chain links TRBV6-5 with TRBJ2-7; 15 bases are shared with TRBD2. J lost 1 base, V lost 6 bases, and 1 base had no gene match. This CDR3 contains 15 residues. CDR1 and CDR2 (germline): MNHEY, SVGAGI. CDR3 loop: CASRGLAGGSYEQYF. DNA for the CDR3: TGTGCCAGCAGGGGACTAGCGGGGGGATCCTACGAGCAGTACTTC.

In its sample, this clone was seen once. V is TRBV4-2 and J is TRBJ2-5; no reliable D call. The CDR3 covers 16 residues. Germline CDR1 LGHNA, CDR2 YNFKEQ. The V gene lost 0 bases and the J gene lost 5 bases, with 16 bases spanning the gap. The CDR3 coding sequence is TGTGCCAGCAGCCAAGAAGGTAGTAGGGCTGGCGAGACCCAGTACTTC. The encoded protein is CASSQEGSRAGETQYF.

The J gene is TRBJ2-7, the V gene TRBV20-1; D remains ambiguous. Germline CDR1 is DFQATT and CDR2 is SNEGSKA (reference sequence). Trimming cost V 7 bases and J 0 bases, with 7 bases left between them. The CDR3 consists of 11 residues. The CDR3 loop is CSVQSSYEQYF. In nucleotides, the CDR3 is TGCAGTGTCCAGAGCTCCTACGAGCAGTACTTC.

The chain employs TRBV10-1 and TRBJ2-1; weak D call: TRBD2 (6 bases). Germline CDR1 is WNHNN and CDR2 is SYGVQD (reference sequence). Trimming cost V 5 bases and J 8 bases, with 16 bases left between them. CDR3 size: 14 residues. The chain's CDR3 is CASSRDSPPYEQFF. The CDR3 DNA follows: TGCGCCAGCAGTCGGGACTCACCTCCCTATGAGCAGTTCTTC.

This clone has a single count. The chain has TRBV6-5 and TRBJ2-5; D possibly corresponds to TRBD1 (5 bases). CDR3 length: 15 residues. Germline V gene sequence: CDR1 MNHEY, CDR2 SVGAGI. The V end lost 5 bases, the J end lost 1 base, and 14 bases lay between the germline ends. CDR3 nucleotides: TGTGCCAGCAGTCCTCTAGGGGCCGGCCAAGAGACCCAGTACTTC. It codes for CASSPLGAGQETQYF.